This paragraph reports one TCR beta chain. Its target is not known. The data originate from a study of stem cell transplantation in POMP-related autoinflammatory disease. Study in general: After transplant, neutrophils and platelets showed 100% graft donor chimerism through one year. The study, taken as a whole, reports: Fewer unique TRB V-J gene pairings were identified in patients with PRAID.

Trimming removed 8 bases at V and 2 bases at J, with 13 bases between. This CDR3 comprises 15 residues. CDR1 and CDR2 (germline): MNHEY, SVGAGI. Only in-frame clones appear in the TCRdb table, and some are missing; sequencing was by immunoSEQ multiplex PCR. This table holds 9,000 to 10,000 clones, around 75% found once. This sequence originates from a human patient with POMP-related autoinflammation and immune dysregulation (PRAID). A share of the T cells may be of graft donor origin. Specimen: CD4+ T cells from PBMCs, collected after stem cell transplantation. This chain joins TRBV6-5 and TRBJ1-6; D gene ambiguous. The CDR3 DNA follows: TGTGCCAGCTATGGAGGGTGGACCTATAATTCACCCCTCCACTTT. Protein: CASYGGWTYNSPLHF.